The 14 T cell receptor beta chains in this list originate from one sample, sequenced in a study of read filtering for tumor transcriptome and immune sequencing. Molecular barcoded adaptors covering alpha/delta and beta/gamma chains were used on roughly 400 ng RNA. MiXCR was run by TCRdb on the reads, yielding one entry per CDR3 protein. Here the sample spans about 970 distinct CDR3 sequences, 76% being singletons. Sample: a population of CD138-negative cells sorted from bone marrow. The receptors stem from a donor aged 40 or older with multiple myeloma. This table probably holds off-target reads from a library built for another chain.

The rearrangement joins TRBV20-1 to TRBJ2-7; TRBD1 is a possible D gene (5 bases). V was clipped by 7 bases and J by 6 bases, with 16 bases between them. This CDR3 has 12 residues. CDR1 is DFQATT, CDR2 SNEGSKA, per germline (reference sequence). The CDR3 loop reads CSVGQGKVEQYF. In nucleotides, the CDR3 is TGCAGTGTTGGGCAGGGAAAGGTCGAGCAGTACTTC.

The V call is TRBV11-2, the J call TRBJ2-1, with 8 nucleotides matching TRBD2. Germline-derived CDR1 and CDR2 are SGHAT and FQNNGV. Germline trimming cut 4 bases from V and 10 bases from J; bases unmatched to any gene: 21. The CDR3 has 18 amino acids. CDR3 region: CASSSGRRGGALQWEQFF. CDR3 DNA: TGTGCCAGCAGCTCTGGGCGACGGGGGGGGGCATTACAATGGGAGCAGTTCTTC.

The genes are TRBV6-6 and TRBJ1-2; 9 bases align to TRBD1. V lost 5 bases to trimming and J lost 4 bases; unmatched junction nucleotides: 11. CDR3 length: 16 residues. Germline V gene data show CDR1 as MNHNY and CDR2 as SVGAGI (reference sequence). The CDR3 spells CASSRVGQGVGYGYTF. CDR3 in DNA: TGTGCCAGCAGTCGAGTGGGACAGGGAGTGGGCTATGGCTACACCTTC.

The rearrangement uses TRBV18 and TRBJ2-7; 7 nucleotides agree with TRBD1. CDR1 KGHSH and CDR2 LQKENI come from the germline V gene. This CDR3 comprises 13 residues. V gave up 6 bases and J gave up 5 bases; unmatched junction bases: 7. DNA of the CDR3: TGTGCCAGCTCTAGACAGGGTAACGACGAGCAGTACTTC. Translating gives CASSRQGNDEQYF. The full variable domain, in which reference TRBV18 and TRBJ2-7 provide the parts outside the CDR3, is NAGVMQNPRHLVRRRGQEARLRCSPMKGHSHVYWYRQLPEEGLKFMVYLQKENIIDESGMPKERFSAEFPKEGPSILRIQQVVRGDSAAYFCASSRQGNDEQYFGPGTRLTVT.

This clonotype was recorded once. This sequence joins TRBV20-1 and TRBJ2-1; TRBD2 agrees at 9 bases. This CDR3 region has 15 residues. In germline, CDR1 is DFQATT, CDR2 SNEGSKA (reference sequence). Trimming cost V 1 base and J 3 bases; bases outside gene matches: 4. CDR3 DNA: TGCAGTGCTAGAGCCCCTAGCGGGGACTACAATGAGCAGTTCTTC. Encoded protein: CSARAPSGDYNEQFF.

This clonotype has a handful of counts. The chain employs TRBV10-3 and TRBJ2-1, with 8 bases identical to TRBD1. Germline values: CDR1 ENHRY, CDR2 SYGVKD. This CDR3 has 13 residues. The trim removed 7 bases at V and 7 bases at J, leaving 6 bases unmatched. This chain's CDR3 is CAINFDRGNEQFF. In DNA, the CDR3 is TGTGCCATCAATTTTGACAGGGGAAATGAGCAGTTCTTC.

This chain links TRBV5-6 with TRBJ1-1; weak D call: TRBD1 (5 bases). There are 13 residues in the CDR3. Germline loops: CDR1 SGHDT, CDR2 YYEEEE. The V end lost 2 bases, the J end lost 5 bases, and 10 bases lay between the germline ends. CDR3 sequence (DNA): TGTGCCAGCAGCTTCGACGAGGGGACTGAAGCTTTCTTT. Residues: CASSFDEGTEAFF.

A word on this clonotype: One junction end does not reproduce the germline sequence, and a read error may be involved. The chain links TRBV20-1 to TRBJ1-4; perhaps TRBD1 as D (5 bases). CDR3 length: 13 residues. Germline V gene lookup returns CDR1 DFQATT and CDR2 SNEGSKA (reference sequence). CDR3 amino acids: CSARGRVGEKLFF. For the CDR3, the DNA is TGCAGTGCCAGAGGCAGGGTTGGGGAAAAACTGTTTTTT.

The chain combines TRBV20-1 with TRBJ2-2; unclear D gene. The length of the CDR3 is 12 residues. The V gene's germline CDR1 is DFQATT and CDR2 SNEGSKA (reference sequence). Between the trimmed V and J ends, which lost 2 bases and 2 bases, there was a span of 3 bases. The DNA for the CDR3 is TGCAGTGCTAGAAGTAACACCGGGGAGCTGTTTTTT. This encodes CSARSNTGELFF.

This clonotype is termed hyperexpanded. This sequence joins TRBV28 and TRBJ2-7; 9 nucleotides align to TRBD1. Looked up from germline, CDR1 is MDHEN and CDR2 is SYDVKM. The CDR3 sequence is 16 residues long. J lost 4 bases, V lost 3 bases, and 10 bases had no gene match. CDR3: CASSLISGQGGYEQYF. The CDR3 DNA is TGTGCCAGCAGTTTGATTTCGGGACAGGGCGGATACGAGCAGTACTTC.

The CDR3: CASSPTPGQEDYNEQFF. CDR3 nucleotides: TGCGCCAGCAGCCCCACGCCGGGACAGGAGGACTACAATGAGCAGTTCTTC. The genes are TRBV5-1 and TRBJ2-1, with 8 bases identical to TRBD1. This CDR3 comprises 17 residues. V lost 4 bases to trimming and J lost 3 bases; unmatched junction nucleotides: 12. Germline V gene lookup returns CDR1 SGHRS and CDR2 YFSETQ.

This clonotype has just one count. The chain links TRBV14 to TRBJ1-5; D unresolved. Trimming cost V 4 bases and J 0 bases, with 4 bases left between them. From germline, CDR1 is SGHDN and CDR2 FVKESK. This CDR3 spans 13 amino acids. This CDR3 is CASSRNSNQPQHF. Here the CDR3 DNA reads TGTGCCAGCAGCCGAAATAGCAATCAGCCCCAGCATTTT.

The genes are TRBV19 and TRBJ1-5, with a weak D call TRBD1 (5 bases). The CDR3 loop spans 16 amino acids. Germline V gives CDR1 LNHDA, CDR2 SQIVND (reference sequence). Trimming took 3 bases from V and 1 from J, leaving 13 bases between them. CDR3 sequence (DNA): TGTGCCAGTAGTATCCGCCCGGGGCTAAGCAATCAGCCCCAGCATTTT. This codes for CASSIRPGLSNQPQHF.

This rearrangement joins TRBV10-1 to TRBJ1-5, with D perhaps TRBD1 (5 bases). The length of the CDR3 is 14 residues. Per the germline V gene, CDR1 is WNHNN and CDR2 is SYGVQD (reference sequence). Trimming took 3 bases from V and 2 from J, leaving 8 bases between them. CDR3 nucleotide sequence: TGCGCCAGCAGTGAACGAGGGGGCAATCAGCCCCAGCATTTT. Its protein is CASSERGGNQPQHF.